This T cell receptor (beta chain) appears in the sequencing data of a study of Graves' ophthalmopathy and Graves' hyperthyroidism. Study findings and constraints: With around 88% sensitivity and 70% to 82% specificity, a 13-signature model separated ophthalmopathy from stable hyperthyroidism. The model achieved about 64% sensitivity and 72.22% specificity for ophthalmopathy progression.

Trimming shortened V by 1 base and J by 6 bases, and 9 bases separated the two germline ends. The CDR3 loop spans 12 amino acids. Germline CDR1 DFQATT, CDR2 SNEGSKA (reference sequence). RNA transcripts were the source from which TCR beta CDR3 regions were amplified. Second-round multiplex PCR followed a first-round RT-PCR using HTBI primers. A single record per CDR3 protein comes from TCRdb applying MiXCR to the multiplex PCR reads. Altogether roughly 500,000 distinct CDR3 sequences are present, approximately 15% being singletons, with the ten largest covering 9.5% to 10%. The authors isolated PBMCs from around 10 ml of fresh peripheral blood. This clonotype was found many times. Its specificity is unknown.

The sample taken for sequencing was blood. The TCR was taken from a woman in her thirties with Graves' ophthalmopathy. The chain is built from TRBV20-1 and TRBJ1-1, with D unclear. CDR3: CSARADLAEAFF. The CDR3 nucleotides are TGCAGTGCTAGAGCGGACCTCGCTGAAGCTTTCTTT.